Listed here are 21 T cell receptor beta chains from one sample, sequenced in a study of blood T cells in healthy people across ages. For the second PCR, which ran for roughly 7 to 11 cycles, a sample-barcoded 5' primer and a J-beta primer mix were used. MiXCR, run by TCRdb on the 5' RACE reads, gives a single entry per CDR3 protein. The sample holds hundreds of thousands of distinct CDR3 sequences; roughly 43% are singletons and the top ten take around 32%. Sequencing was done on a sample of blood. These receptors all come from an elderly man in good health.

This clonotype was observed a handful of times. The chain couples TRBV7-2 to TRBJ2-3; D uncertain. The CDR3 is 13 amino acids. The V gene's germline CDR1 is SGHTA and CDR2 FQGNSA. V lost 5 bases and J lost 4, with 10 bases in between. The chain's CDR3 is CASSAIVADTQYF. Written as DNA, the CDR3 is TGTGCCAGCAGCGCCATCGTGGCAGATACGCAGTATTTT.

The chain recombines TRBV21-1 with TRBJ2-7. TRBV21-1 is a known pseudogene. CDR3 length: 17 amino acids. CDR3 in DNA: TGTGCCAGCAGCCACTATGTGGACCGTTTAATCTCCTACGAGCAGTACTTC. Translating gives CASSHYVDRLISYEQYF.

This clonotype was counted only a few times. The chain uses TRBV20-1 and TRBJ2-1; 7 bases fit TRBD1. The length of the CDR3 is 13 residues. Germline V gene lookup returns CDR1 DFQATT and CDR2 SNEGSKA (reference sequence). Unmatched junction bases numbered 6, after V lost 3 bases and J lost 7 bases. The CDR3 nucleotides read TGCAGTGCTAGCCGAGACAGGGTGAATGAGCAGTTCTTC. It codes for CSASRDRVNEQFF.

The genes are TRBV7-2 and TRBJ1-1; tentative D call: TRBD1 (6 bases). Germline V gene lookup returns CDR1 SGHTA and CDR2 FQGNSA. The V end was cut by 1 base, the J end by 6 bases, with 15 bases between. The CDR3 has 15 amino acids. The CDR3 is CASSLGPQGRAEAFF. Written as DNA, the CDR3 is TGTGCCAGCAGCTTAGGACCCCAGGGGCGGGCTGAAGCTTTCTTT.

The CDR3: CASSRGLAGEIDEQFF. The CDR3 DNA is TGTGCCAGCAGCCGTGGACTAGCGGGAGAGATCGATGAGCAGTTCTTC. The gene calls are TRBV6-6 and TRBJ2-1, with 13 bases lining up with TRBD2. The trim removed 6 bases at V and 8 bases at J, leaving 10 bases unmatched. Germline lookup yields CDR1 MNHNY and CDR2 SVGAGI (reference sequence). The CDR3 length is 16 residues.

The chain has TRBV20-1 and TRBJ1-2; the match to TRBD1 covers 8 bases. Germline trimming cut 0 bases from V and 8 bases from J; bases unmatched to any gene: 8. The CDR3 covers 14 residues. Germline CDR1 and CDR2: DFQATT and SNEGSKA (reference sequence). The CDR3 DNA follows: TGCAGTGCTAGAGATCGGACAGGGCGTAGAGGCTACACCTTC. Translated: CSARDRTGRRGYTF.

The V call is TRBV4-1, the J call TRBJ1-4, with 10 bases matching TRBD1. The CDR3 totals 15 residues. J gave up 10 bases and V 0 bases, and 5 bases lay outside the gene matches. Germline V gene sequence: CDR1 MGHRA, CDR2 YSYEKL. CDR3 sequence (DNA): TGCGCCAGCAGCCAAGATGGGACAGGGGATGGAAAACTGTTTTTT. Translation: CASSQDGTGDGKLFF.

In its sample, this clonotype was seen many times. The chain links TRBV28 to TRBJ2-1; TRBD2 matches at 14 bases. The V segment lost 6 bases and the J segment 2 bases; nucleotides outside the gene matches: 9. CDR1 is MDHEN and CDR2 is SYDVKM in the germline V gene. The length of the CDR3 is 18 residues. The CDR3 spells CASRPGTSGRTPYNEQFF. The CDR3 DNA reads TGTGCCAGCAGACCCGGGACTAGCGGGAGAACCCCCTACAATGAGCAGTTCTTC. Full variable domain (remainder filled in from reference TRBV28 and TRBJ2-1): DVKVTQSSRYLVKRTGEKVFLECVQDMDHENMFWYRQDPGLGLRLIYFSYDVKMKEKGDIPEGYSVSREKKERFSLILESASTNQTSMYLCASRPGTSGRTPYNEQFFGPGTRLTVL.

The chain recombines TRBV24-1 with TRBJ2-1; TRBD2 matches 13 bases. Germline V gene sequence: CDR1 KGHDR, CDR2 SFDVKD. The trim removed 6 bases at V and 6 bases at J, leaving 4 bases unmatched. The CDR3 has 15 amino acids. CDR3 sequence: CATSLTSGRPNEQFF. The CDR3 nucleotides read TGTGCCACCAGTTTGACTAGCGGGAGGCCCAATGAGCAGTTCTTC.

This clonotype was found many times. This chain connects TRBV12-3 or TRBV12-4 to TRBJ1-1, with a tentative D call TRBD1 (6 bases). The CDR3 length is 19 residues. Trimming stripped 5 bases from V and 4 bases from J, with 29 bases between. For the CDR3, the DNA is TGTGCCAGCAGTCCCAGAGGAACAGGGTCGAACCATCTTGGCACTGAAGCTTTCTTT. Protein sequence: CASSPRGTGSNHLGTEAFF.

V gene TRBV12-3 or TRBV12-4 combines with J gene TRBJ1-1, with D hard to call. The CDR3 loop spans 13 amino acids. V lost 5 bases and J 6 bases, leaving 13 bases between the germline ends. The CDR3 nucleotides are TGTGCCAGCAGTCCCAATTCTGCGCCTGAAGCTTTCTTT. Translation gives CASSPNSAPEAFF.

V and J are TRBV4-1 and TRBJ1-2, with TRBD1 identical over 8 bases. Looked up from germline, CDR1 is MGHRA and CDR2 is YSYEKL. V lost 0 bases to trimming and J lost 4 bases; unmatched junction nucleotides: 7. This CDR3 region has 16 residues. As DNA, the CDR3 is TGCGCCAGCAGCCAAGATCCTGGCAGGGGGCTCTATGGCTACACCTTC. This codes for CASSQDPGRGLYGYTF.

This clonotype was detected only a few times. A junction end diverges from the germline sequence, so it may reflect a read error. This chain uses TRBV28 with TRBJ2-1; 12 bases match TRBD2. The CDR3 sequence is 15 residues long. Per germline, CDR1 MDHEN and CDR2 SYDVKM. The CDR3 DNA reads as TGTGCCGGCAGTTCCGCTAGCGGGAGGGCCGGGGAGCAGTTCTTC. Its protein is CAGSSASGRAGEQFF.

The chain combines TRBV20-1 with TRBJ1-2; a weak D match, TRBD1 (5 bases). CDR3 size: 15 residues. From germline, CDR1 is DFQATT and CDR2 SNEGSKA (reference sequence). Trimming stripped 6 bases from V and 5 bases from J, with 22 bases between. CDR3 nucleotides: TGCAGTGCAACCTCGAACAGGAGACCCCCTTATGGCTACACCTTC. The encoded protein is CSATSNRRPPYGYTF.

This chain links TRBV9 with TRBJ2-3, with D unresolved. Germline V CDR1 and CDR2: SGDLS, YYNGEE. Trimming left V 2 bases short and J 5 bases short, with 6 bases between. The CDR3 has 12 residues. Written as DNA, the CDR3 is TGTGCCAGCAGCGTTCGTGAAGATACGCAGTATTTT. It specifies CASSVREDTQYF. Full variable domain (outside the CDR3, taken from reference TRBV9 and TRBJ2-3): DSGVTQTPKHLITATGQRVTLRCSPRSGDLSVYWYQQSLDQGLQFLIQYYNGEERAKGNILERFSAQQFPDLHSELNLSSLELGDSALYFCASSVREDTQYFGPGTRLTVL.

The chain has TRBV27 and TRBJ2-3; 9 bases align to TRBD1. After removal of 6 bases from V and 4 bases from J, the junction contained 11 bases not matched to a gene. The germline CDR1 and CDR2 sequences are MNHEY and SMNVEV (reference sequence). The CDR3 runs to 16 residues. The CDR3 sequence: CASSWAGTGYSDTQYF. In DNA, the CDR3 is TGTGCCAGCAGCTGGGCGGGGACAGGGTATTCAGATACGCAGTATTTT.

About this clonotype itself: Its ends do not fully match the called genes, so a read error is possible. The rearrangement joins TRBV7-9 to TRBJ2-5; D perhaps matches TRBD2 (5 bases). Germline CDR1 and CDR2: SEHNR and FQNEAQ (reference sequence). This CDR3 spans 14 amino acids. For the CDR3, the DNA is TGTGCCAGCAGCTCCGCCCGGGAACAAGAGACTCAGTACTTC. Translation: CASSSAREQETQYF.

This clonotype was picked up many times. The chain carries TRBV4-3 and TRBJ2-1; 8 bases fit TRBD1. The CDR3 is made up of 17 amino acids. Germline V gene lookup returns CDR1 LGHNA and CDR2 YSLEER. V shed 0 bases and J 8 bases; nucleotides not matched to a gene: 12. CDR3 in DNA: TGCGCCAGCAGCCAAGATCGGGCGGACAGGGCATTGGATGAGCAGTTCTTC. Its translation: CASSQDRADRALDEQFF.

The V call is TRBV23-1, the J call TRBJ1-5, with 10 positions matching TRBD1. TRBV23-1 is reported as an ORF; its role is uncertain. The CDR3 length is 15 residues. Trimming cost V 4 bases and J 5 bases; bases outside gene matches: 5. In nucleotides, the CDR3 is TGCGCCAGCAGTCCGATCGGACAGGGGGATCAGCCCCAGCATTTT. This encodes CASSPIGQGDQPQHF.

This rearrangement joins TRBV6-5 to TRBJ2-1; 7 nucleotides line up with TRBD2. With V trimmed by 6 bases and J by 6 bases, 11 bases remained unmatched. The CDR3 totals 15 residues. CDR1 and CDR2 (germline): MNHEY, SVGAGI. CDR3 nucleotide sequence: TGTGCCAGCAGCCGGGAGACTAGCCGTGCCAATGAGCAGTTCTTC. Its protein product is CASSRETSRANEQFF.

This clonotype was detected ten times or more. CDR3 nucleotides: TGCAGCCTCGCTAGAGAGGGCACAGATACGCAGTATTTT. Translating gives CSLAREGTDTQYF. J is TRBJ2-3 and V is TRBV29-1; no clear D gene. The CDR3 extends over 13 amino acids. V was pared by 8 bases and J by 1 base, with 13 bases between. Germline CDR1 and CDR2: SQVTM and ANQGSEA.